A selection of T cell receptor beta chains follows, all from one sample in a study of OX40 agonist ivuxolimab in advanced cancers. The method was immunoSEQ multiplex PCR; TCRdb's version includes in-frame clones alone and lacks a portion of them. The sample has 55,000 to 75,000 clones, roughly 87% seen once. The material was CD4+ or CD8+ T cells sorted from blood, obtained in a trial of the OX40 agonist ivuxolimab. The source of these receptors is an adult with an advanced solid tumor such as melanoma, head and neck, liver or kidney cancer. The CDR3 runs from the conserved cysteine through the conserved F or W. D genes are given only for firm matches. Only part of the rows carry a size: once, few, many, or a class if the clone is expanded.

cdr3_aa cdr3_nt clone_size d_call j_call cdr3_length v_call
CASRLGPERYEQYF TGTGCAAGTCGCTTAGGTCCGGAGAGGTACGAGCAGTACTTC . . TRBJ2-7 14 TRBV12-2
CASSVDYLDTQYF TGCGCCAGCAGCGTGGACTATTTAGATACGCAGTATTTT . . TRBJ2-3 13 TRBV5-1
CASRTSGGAANNEQFF TGTGCCAGCAGGACTAGCGGGGGGGCCGCTAACAATGAGCAGTTCTTC few TRBD2 TRBJ2-1 16 TRBV2
CASSPDRGLEAFF TGTGCCAGCTCACCGGACAGGGGCCTTGAAGCTTTCTTT . TRBD1 TRBJ1-1 13 TRBV18
CASRADSNQPQHF TGTGCCAGCAGGGCAGATAGCAATCAGCCCCAGCATTTT few . TRBJ1-5 13 TRBV6-5
CAISQRQVISYEQYF TGTGCCATCAGTCAGAGACAGGTAATCTCCTACGAGCAGTACTTC . . TRBJ2-7 15 TRBV10-3
CASRRGGYSNQPQHF TGTGCCAGCCGACGAGGGGGATATAGCAATCAGCCCCAGCATTTT few . TRBJ1-5 15 TRBV7-2
CASSPGQISGNTIYF TGTGCCAGCAGCCCCGGACAGATCTCTGGAAACACCATATATTTT . . TRBJ1-3 15 TRBV7-6
CARPPLAEDHYEQYF TGTGCCAGACCACCCCTCGCGGAAGACCACTACGAGCAGTACTTC . . TRBJ2-7 15 TRBV5-3
CASNPQGIATNEKLFF TGTGCCAGCAACCCACAGGGGATTGCAACTAATGAAAAACTGTTTTTT . TRBD1 TRBJ1-4 16 TRBV6-6
CASRSQGTEAFF TGTGCCAGCAGATCACAGGGCACTGAAGCTTTCTTT . . TRBJ1-1 12 TRBV28
CASSRGGPLTEQYF TGTGCCAGCAGCAGAGGGGGCCCACTGACCGAGCAGTACTTC . TRBD1 TRBJ2-7 14 TRBV7-9
CASLGQLYF TGTGCCAGCCTGGGACAGTTGTACTTC . TRBD1 TRBJ2-7 9 TRBV19
CASSLADSNQPQHF TGTGCCAGCAGCTTAGCCGATAGCAATCAGCCCCAGCATTTT once . TRBJ1-5 14 TRBV7-2
CAISEGPLAGTYEQYF TGTGCCATCAGTGAGGGGCCCCTAGCGGGAACCTACGAGCAGTACTTC . TRBD2 TRBJ2-7 16 TRBV10-3
CASSRSSDEQFF TGTGCCAGCAGCCGCTCGTCGGATGAGCAGTTCTTC . . TRBJ2-1 12 TRBV7-8
CASSHRQVANSPLHF TGTGCCAGCAGCCACAGACAGGTTGCCAATTCACCCCTCCACTTT . . TRBJ1-6 15 TRBV11-2
CASSISLRDYYNEQFF TGTGCCAGTAGTATCTCCCTCCGGGACTATTACAATGAGCAGTTCTTC . TRBD2 TRBJ2-1 16 TRBV19
CASSYQVSSYNEQFF TGTGCCAGCAGCTACCAGGTCAGCTCCTACAATGAGCAGTTCTTC . . TRBJ2-1 15 TRBV7-6
CASSLQGNQETQYF TGTGCCAGCAGCTTACAGGGAAATCAAGAGACCCAGTACTTC . . TRBJ2-5 14 TRBV7-9
CASSPHSEFLYGYTF TGTGCCAGCAGTCCCCACAGTGAGTTCCTCTATGGCTACACCTTC few . TRBJ1-2 15 TRBV28
CAWASPGGIGNQPQHF TGTGCCTGGGCCAGTCCAGGAGGTATCGGCAATCAGCCCCAGCATTTT . . TRBJ1-5 16 TRBV30